This entry lists 30 T cell receptor beta chains sequenced from one sample in a study of Graves' ophthalmopathy and Graves' hyperthyroidism (dated by TCRdb to 2017 to 2018). Sequencing used an Illumina HiSeq 2000. For repertoire sequencing, the TCR beta CDR3 regions were amplified from RNA transcripts. The first round was an RT-PCR using HTBI primers with the Qiagen OneStep RT-PCR kit, and this first round was followed by a second-round multiplex PCR, then size selection and purification. TCRdb cleaned the public reads at Q25 with fastp, built clones with MiXCR and kept in-frame beta chains. Entries are consolidated by CDR3 protein sequence, retaining the most common genes and DNA. Recorded for this sample are 300,000 to 400,000 distinct CDR3 sequences; approximately 18% of them occurred a single time. Roughly 2.6% of the sample rests with the top ten. Sequenced input: peripheral blood. The receptors stem from an adult woman with stable Graves' hyperthyroidism.

With respect to this clonotype: A read error is likely, as this CDR3 ends without the conserved phenylalanine or tryptophan. The chain employs TRBV27 and TRBJ2-7; D may be TRBD2 (6 bases). CDR3 size: 14 residues. V was trimmed by 3 bases and J by 2 bases, leaving 11 bases between them. CDR1 is MNHEY, CDR2 SMNVEV, per germline (reference sequence). This CDR3 is CASSFSGLAYEQYY. The DNA for the CDR3 is TGTGCCAGCAGTTTCTCGGGACTGGCCTACGAGCAGTACTAC.

The genes are TRBV7-2 and TRBJ2-5; 10 bases are a match to TRBD2. Germline-derived CDR1 and CDR2 are SGHTA and FQGNSA. The CDR3 runs 17 residues. With 3 bases clipped from V and 5 bases from J, the junction kept 12 bases outside the gene matches. This CDR3 is CASSFARSSGGGETQYF. The CDR3 DNA is TGTGCCAGCAGCTTCGCTAGATCTAGCGGGGGAGGGGAGACCCAGTACTTC. Drawing the rest from reference TRBV7-2 and TRBJ2-5, the complete variable domain is GAGVSQSPSNKVTEKGKDVELRCDPISGHTALYWYRQSLGQGLEFLIYFQGNSAPDKSGLPSDRFSAERTGGSVSTLTIQRTQQEDSAVYLCASSFARSSGGGETQYFGPGTRLLVL.

At least ten counts were recorded for this clonotype. The chain has TRBV2 and TRBJ1-1, with D unresolved. Germline V gene lookup returns CDR1 SNHLY and CDR2 FYNNEI. The ends were cut back, 4 bases at V and 5 bases at J, with 14 bases in the middle. This CDR3 is 14 amino acids long. The CDR3 nucleotides are TGTGCCAGCAGTGTCGCCGGGCTGAGGACTGAAGCTTTCTTT. Translating it yields CASSVAGLRTEAFF.

This clonotype was observed at least ten times. The J gene is TRBJ1-1, the V gene TRBV20-1; D ambiguous. This CDR3 is built from 15 residues. Trimming cost V 6 bases and J 3 bases, with 20 bases left between them. CDR1 and CDR2 (germline): DFQATT, SNEGSKA (reference sequence). CDR3 residues: CSARTLRGPHTEAFF. CDR3 bases: TGCAGTGCGAGAACTCTTCGCGGACCACACACTGAAGCTTTCTTT.

This clonotype occurred many times. The chain has TRBV6-1 and TRBJ2-7; 8 bases line up with TRBD2. This CDR3 is 14 amino acids long. Germline V CDR1 and CDR2: MNHNS, SASEGT. The ends lost 5 bases at V and 3 bases at J; junction bases unmatched: 6. In nucleotides, the CDR3 is TGTGCCAGCAGTCCCGCGGGAGGTATCTACGAGCAGTACTTC. It translates to CASSPAGGIYEQYF.

This clonotype was counted ten times or more. This rearrangement joins TRBV6-2 or TRBV6-3 to TRBJ2-2, with 8 bases fitting TRBD2. CDR3 length equals 14 residues. V gave up 10 bases and J gave up 6 bases; unmatched junction bases: 10. In germline, CDR1 is MNHEY, CDR2 SVGEGT. The CDR3 DNA sequence: TGTGCCACCATAGCGGGGACCTCATCCGGGGAGCTGTTTTTT. It specifies CATIAGTSSGELFF.

As to this clonotype: Without the conserved terminal phenylalanine or tryptophan, this CDR3 likely stems from a read error. V and J are TRBV5-1 and TRBJ1-1; a possible D gene is TRBD1 (5 bases). V was trimmed by 3 bases and J by 1 base, leaving 10 bases between them. The CDR3 totals 14 residues. Germline values: CDR1 SGHRS, CDR2 YFSETQ. This CDR3 reads CASSSGQGNTEAFY. DNA of the CDR3: TGCGCCAGCAGCTCTGGACAAGGGAACACTGAAGCTTTCTAT.

In its sample, this clonotype was seen a few times. The chain uses TRBV6-1 and TRBJ2-7, with 9 positions matching TRBD1. V was pared by 1 base and J by 4 bases, with 5 bases of the junction left unmatched. The CDR3 contains 15 residues. Germline-derived CDR1 and CDR2 are MNHNS and SASEGT. CDR3 residues: CASSEGGTGLYEQYF. The CDR3 nucleotides read TGTGCCAGCAGTGAAGGGGGGACAGGGTTGTACGAGCAGTACTTC.

As for this clonotype: An end of the junction differs from the germline gene, which may be a read error. The V and J genes are TRBV4-3 and TRBJ2-7; TRBD2 aligns across 7 bases. Germline V gene lookup returns CDR1 LGHNA and CDR2 YSLEER. This CDR3 comprises 17 residues. For the CDR3, the DNA is TGCGCTAGCAGCCAACCCCTAAGTGGCGGGAGAACGGCCGAGCAGTACTTC. It is translated as CASSQPLSGGRTAEQYF.

This chain links TRBV13 with TRBJ2-7; a weak D match, TRBD1 (5 bases). Germline V lookup: CDR1 PRHDT, CDR2 FYEKMQ (reference sequence). Trimming took off 0 bases at V and 3 bases at J, with 18 bases between the two ends. The CDR3 length is 17 residues. CDR3 protein: CASSLGVTGPRGYEQYF. CDR3 in DNA: TGTGCCAGCAGCTTAGGCGTAACCGGGCCTAGGGGCTACGAGCAGTACTTC.

This chain connects TRBV4-3 to TRBJ1-5; D ambiguous. V shed 1 base and J shed 4 bases, with 11 bases lying between them. This CDR3 has 15 amino acids. Per the germline V gene, CDR1 is LGHNA and CDR2 is YSLEER. The CDR3 nucleotides are TGCGCCAGCAGCCAAGGGTGGGGTAGTAATCAGCCCCAGCATTTT. It encodes CASSQGWGSNQPQHF.

This clonotype has at least ten counts. The rearrangement uses TRBV19 and TRBJ1-5; D is unresolved. CDR3 length: 14 residues. Trimming shortened V by 0 bases and J by 4 bases, and 7 bases separated the two germline ends. CDR1 is LNHDA and CDR2 is SQIVND in the germline V gene (reference sequence). For the CDR3, the DNA is TGTGCCAGTAGTATAGATCGGCAGAATCAGCCCCAGCATTTT. Encoded protein: CASSIDRQNQPQHF. The full variable domain, in which reference TRBV19 and TRBJ1-5 provide the parts outside the CDR3, is DGGITQSPKYLFRKEGQNVTLSCEQNLNHDAMYWYRQDPGQGLRLIYYSQIVNDFQKGDIAEGYSVSREKKESFPLTVTSAQKNPTAFYLCASSIDRQNQPQHFGDGTRLSIL.

Many counts were recorded for this clonotype. V is TRBV6-2 or TRBV6-3 and J is TRBJ2-5; 13 nucleotides line up with TRBD2. The V segment lost 6 bases and the J segment 4 bases; nucleotides outside the gene matches: 14. The length of the CDR3 is 18 residues. Germline V lookup: CDR1 MNHEY, CDR2 SVGEGT. CDR3: CASRDGLAGVGRRETQYF. CDR3 nucleotides: TGTGCCAGCAGAGACGGACTAGCGGGAGTCGGGCGGCGAGAGACCCAGTACTTC.

In its sample, this clonotype was seen a few times. J is TRBJ1-1 and V is TRBV20-1; 7 bases are shared with TRBD1. The V gene's germline CDR1 is DFQATT and CDR2 SNEGSKA (reference sequence). V was clipped by 5 bases and J by 6 bases; unmatched bases: 9. CDR3 length: 13 amino acids. In DNA, the CDR3 is TGCAGTGCTTCCCGACAGGGAAGGTCTGAAGCTTTCTTT. This translates into CSASRQGRSEAFF.

The chain links TRBV27 to TRBJ2-7; 11 bases agree with TRBD1. This CDR3 region has 15 residues. With V trimmed by 5 bases and J by 7 bases, 10 bases remained unmatched. Germline V gene sequence: CDR1 MNHEY, CDR2 SMNVEV (reference sequence). The CDR3, as DNA: TGTGCCAGCAGTGCCCCAGGACAGGGGGCGCGAGAGCAGTACTTC. It is translated as CASSAPGQGAREQYF.

This clonotype was counted at least ten times. The chain uses TRBV4-1 and TRBJ2-7; 8 nucleotides line up with TRBD1. CDR3 length: 16 residues. The junction had 6 bases not matched to a gene; V was cut back by 1 base and J by 1 base. Germline V lookup: CDR1 MGHRA, CDR2 YSYEKL. The DNA of the CDR3 is TGCGCCAGCAGCCAAGGTCAAAGGACAGGGTCCTACGAGCAGTACTTC. It encodes CASSQGQRTGSYEQYF.

This clonotype was seen ten or more times. Here the CDR3 DNA reads TGTGCCAGCAGTTTAGGGGGGAGGAGGGACACTGAAGCTTTCTTT. Protein: CASSLGGRRDTEAFF. V usage is TRBV28 and J usage is TRBJ1-1; maybe TRBD1 (5 bases). CDR1 and CDR2 from the germline V gene are MDHEN and SYDVKM. The CDR3 has 15 residues. V was pared by 2 bases and J by 3 bases, with 13 bases between.

The genes are TRBV6-1 and TRBJ2-7, with D tentatively TRBD1 or TRBD2 (5 bases each). The V end lost 8 bases, the J end lost 3 bases, and 17 bases lay between the germline ends. The CDR3 is 14 amino acids. Germline CDR1 and CDR2: MNHNS and SASEGT. CDR3 sequence: CASAWGTRGYEQYF. The CDR3 bases are TGTGCCAGCGCTTGGGGGACGCGCGGCTACGAGCAGTACTTC.

Of note for this clonotype: A clone one base away is much larger, so this may be a read error. The missing conserved phenylalanine or tryptophan at the end of this CDR3 makes a read error likely. This sequence joins TRBV20-1 and TRBJ2-3; D remains unclear. This CDR3 comprises 12 residues. The germline CDR1 and CDR2 sequences are DFQATT and SNEGSKA (reference sequence). V was clipped by 5 bases and J by 0 bases, with 6 bases between them. In DNA form, the CDR3 reads TGCAGTGCTCCTACTAGCACAGATACGCAGTATTGT. As protein: CSAPTSTDTQYC.

The sample holds many counts of this clonotype. The junction departs from germline at one end; a sequencing error may be responsible. CDR3 sequence reads: CSARDAGGKQPQHF. CDR3 in DNA: TGCAGTGCTAGAGATGCGGGGGGCAAGCAGCCCCAGCATTTT. The chain has TRBV20-1 and TRBJ1-5, with D possibly matching TRBD1 (6 bases). The CDR3 sequence is 14 residues long. Per the germline V gene, CDR1 is DFQATT and CDR2 is SNEGSKA (reference sequence).

Worth noting for this clonotype: This could be a read error, since a much larger clone is one nucleotide away. The J gene is TRBJ1-1, the V gene TRBV30; D is uncertain. Trimming shortened V by 0 bases and J by 1 base, and 6 bases separated the two germline ends. The CDR3 has 13 amino acids. The germline CDR1 and CDR2 sequences are GTSNPN and SVGIG (reference sequence). CDR3 amino acids: CAWSVLTNTEAFF. The CDR3 DNA reads TGTGCCTGGAGTGTACTGACGAACACTGAAGCTTTCTTT.

This clonotype was seen repeatedly, ten times or more. This rearrangement joins TRBV28 to TRBJ1-2, with 8 bases aligning to TRBD1. Germline loops: CDR1 MDHEN, CDR2 SYDVKM. The length of the CDR3 is 15 residues. V lost 10 bases and J lost 4; bases outside the gene matches: 14. CDR3 in amino acids: CATHRDRRPLYGYTF. The CDR3 DNA reads TGTGCCACTCACCGGGACAGGCGCCCTCTCTATGGCTACACCTTC.

Ten or more counts support this clonotype. This rearrangement joins TRBV30 to TRBJ2-2; D gene ambiguous. CDR3 length: 15 amino acids. Germline V gene sequence: CDR1 GTSNPN, CDR2 SVGIG (reference sequence). With 0 bases removed from V and 2 bases from J, the gap between germline ends came to 10 bases. The CDR3 spells CAWSVSGRNTGELFF. For the CDR3, the DNA is TGTGCCTGGAGTGTCTCGGGCCGTAACACCGGGGAGCTGTTTTTT.

The sample holds many counts of this clonotype. CDR3 coding DNA: TGTGCCAGCAGTGACCTCCTAGGGGGGACCCTGTCAGCTTTCTTT. Protein: CASSDLLGGTLSAFF. The chain recombines TRBV6-1 with TRBJ1-1, with a tentative D call TRBD1 (6 bases). Trimming took off 3 bases at V and 10 bases at J, with 21 bases between the two ends. Germline CDR1 and CDR2: MNHNS and SASEGT. This CDR3 spans 15 amino acids.

The chain employs TRBV5-1 and TRBJ2-5; no reliable D call. Germline V gene lookup returns CDR1 SGHRS and CDR2 YFSETQ. This CDR3 comprises 15 residues. The V and J ends lost 2 bases and 0 bases respectively, with 11 bases between them. CDR3 sequence: CASSFLHGYQETQYF. The CDR3 DNA is TGCGCCAGCAGCTTTTTGCACGGGTACCAAGAGACCCAGTACTTC. Looking up the rest from reference TRBV5-1 and TRBJ2-5 gives the full variable domain: KAGVTQTPRYLIKTRGQQVTLSCSPISGHRSVSWYQQTPGQGLQFLFEYFSETQRNKGNFPGRFSGRQFSNSRSEMNVSTLELGDSALYLCASSFLHGYQETQYFGPGTRLLVL.

This clonotype was recorded many times. CDR3 protein: CASTGGVQETQYF. In nucleotides, the CDR3 is TGTGCCAGCACTGGGGGCGTCCAAGAGACCCAGTACTTC. The rearrangement links TRBV6-1 to TRBJ2-5; a possible D gene is TRBD1 (6 bases). The CDR3 covers 13 residues. V lost 7 bases, J lost 1 base, and 10 bases lay in between. CDR1 is MNHNS, CDR2 SASEGT, per germline.

This clonotype was counted a few times. This rearrangement joins TRBV7-6 to TRBJ1-1; 8 bases map to TRBD1. The CDR3 is made up of 14 amino acids. V was clipped by 5 bases and J by 3 bases; unmatched bases: 5. Germline assignment: CDR1 SGHVS and CDR2 FNYEAQ. CDR3 coding DNA: TGTGCCAGCAGCCGGCAGACAGGGGACACTGAAGCTTTCTTT. It encodes CASSRQTGDTEAFF.

Notes on this clonotype: Because it lacks the conserved phenylalanine or tryptophan at the end, this CDR3 is likely a read error. The rearrangement links TRBV9 to TRBJ2-5; D uncertain. Germline CDR1 is SGDLS and CDR2 is YYNGEE. With 3 bases removed from V and 3 bases from J, the gap between germline ends came to 3 bases. This CDR3 has 11 amino acids. The CDR3 loop reads CASSGEETQYI. CDR3 DNA: TGTGCCAGCAGCGGAGAAGAGACCCAGTACATC.

This clonotype came up many times. CDR3 region: CASSARDTQFVITYEQYF. The CDR3, as DNA: TGTGCCAGCAGTGCACGGGACACACAATTCGTCATAACCTACGAGCAGTACTTC. V usage is TRBV28 and J usage is TRBJ2-7; TRBD1 is a possible D gene (6 bases). The CDR3 length is 18 residues. Trimming took off 5 bases at V and 2 bases at J, with 25 bases between the two ends. CDR1 and CDR2 from the germline V gene are MDHEN and SYDVKM.

In this sample, this clonotype turned up many times. The chain couples TRBV30 to TRBJ2-6; D call uncertain. The CDR3 runs to 16 residues. V dropped 0 bases and J dropped 0 bases, with 9 bases sitting between them. The germline gives CDR1 GTSNPN, CDR2 SVGIG (reference sequence). CDR3 amino acids: CAWSVQRISGANVLTF. CDR3 DNA: TGTGCCTGGAGTGTACAACGCATCTCTGGGGCCAACGTCCTGACTTTC.